Below, 26 T cell receptor beta chains from the same sample are listed, as sequenced in a study of blood T cell repertoires in COVID-19. Method: immunoSEQ multiplex PCR; TCRdb's copy keeps in-frame clones and lacks some. The table lists about 160,000 clones, 70% to 85% of them singletons. The sample consisted of peripheral blood. These receptors all come from a woman older than 75 with acute or convalescent COVID-19.

CDR3 amino acids: CASSSRENSGANVLTF. CDR3 in DNA: TGTGCCAGCAGTAGCAGGGAAAACTCTGGGGCCAACGTCCTGACTTTC. The chain is built from TRBV6-2 or TRBV6-3 and TRBJ2-6; the D gene is possibly TRBD1 (5 bases). The CDR3 extends over 16 amino acids. Germline-derived CDR1 and CDR2 are MNHEY and SVGEGT. Trimming shortened V by 5 bases and J by 0 bases, and 11 bases separated the two germline ends.

This clone was seen only once. The rearrangement joins TRBV5-5 to TRBJ2-1; tentative D call: TRBD1 (6 bases). Germline values: CDR1 SGHKS, CDR2 YYEKEE (reference sequence). The CDR3 contains 16 residues. Trimming cost V 0 bases and J 2 bases, with 12 bases left between them. This CDR3 reads CASSLAGTLTYNEQFF. CDR3 in DNA: TGTGCCAGCAGCTTGGCGGGGACACTTACCTACAATGAGCAGTTCTTC.

J is TRBJ1-2 and V is TRBV10-2; possible D gene TRBD1, 5 bases. The CDR3 length is 13 residues. Germline V lookup: CDR1 WSHSY, CDR2 SAAADI. Between the trimmed V and J ends, which lost 3 bases and 6 bases, there was a span of 11 bases. CDR3 coding DNA: TGCGCCAGCAGTGATCGGCAGGGCCATGGCTACACCTTC. This translates into CASSDRQGHGYTF.

V is TRBV7-2 and J is TRBJ1-3; D is undetermined. Germline CDR1 is SGHTA and CDR2 is FQGNSA. The CDR3 totals 15 residues. Trimming pared 1 base from V and 7 bases from J, leaving 14 bases between. CDR3 coding DNA: TGTGCCAGCAGCTTAGGTTGGGCAGATGGGAACACCATATATTTT. The encoded protein is CASSLGWADGNTIYF.

The chain is built from TRBV15 and TRBJ1-5; D unclear. Trimming took 1 base from V and 8 from J, leaving 15 bases between them. Looked up from germline, CDR1 is LNHNV and CDR2 is YYDKDF (reference sequence). This CDR3 spans 15 amino acids. DNA for the CDR3: TGTGCCACCAGCAGAGGGGCGGGTTGGTGGGAGCCCCAGCATTTT. This translates into CATSRGAGWWEPQHF.

This clone was picked up a small number of times. The genes are TRBV18 and TRBJ2-3; D remains ambiguous. Trimming cost V 3 bases and J 3 bases, with 10 bases left between them. The CDR3 totals 14 residues. Germline V gene sequence: CDR1 KGHSH, CDR2 LQKENI. The CDR3 DNA is TGTGCCAGCTCACCCCTTAAAATGACAGATACGCAGTATTTT. It is translated as CASSPLKMTDTQYF. Full variable domain (remainder filled in from reference TRBV18 and TRBJ2-3): NAGVMQNPRHLVRRRGQEARLRCSPMKGHSHVYWYRQLPEEGLKFMVYLQKENIIDESGMPKERFSAEFPKEGPSILRIQQVVRGDSAAYFCASSPLKMTDTQYFGPGTRLTVL.

V is TRBV7-8 and J is TRBJ1-2, with D unresolved. Germline V gene lookup returns CDR1 SGHVS and CDR2 FQNEAQ. The CDR3 has 15 residues. The V gene lost 5 bases and the J gene lost 4 bases, with 17 bases spanning the gap. CDR3 DNA: TGTGCCAGCAGCCCCGGGGAAGTAACGTTCTATGGCTACACCTTC. This sequence encodes CASSPGEVTFYGYTF.

The chain carries TRBV5-1 and TRBJ2-7; 10 bases map to TRBD1. V was clipped by 3 bases and J by 0 bases; unmatched bases: 12. The CDR3 contains 18 residues. CDR1 is SGHRS, CDR2 YFSETQ, per germline. CDR3 DNA: TGCGCCAGCAGCTCCCTAGGGGGACAGGGGAAGAGCTCCTACGAGCAGTACTTC. Residues: CASSSLGGQGKSSYEQYF.

The V and J genes are TRBV30 and TRBJ1-5, with TRBD1 identical over 8 bases. Per germline, CDR1 GTSNPN and CDR2 SVGIG (reference sequence). Unmatched junction bases numbered 8, after V lost 0 bases and J lost 1 base. This CDR3 is built from 17 residues. CDR3: CAWSVPGQGSSNQPQHF. The CDR3 nucleotides are TGTGCCTGGAGTGTACCCGGACAGGGTTCGAGCAATCAGCCCCAGCATTTT.

The J gene is TRBJ2-5, the V gene TRBV11-2, with 9 nucleotides matching TRBD2. From germline, CDR1 is SGHAT and CDR2 FQNNGV. The CDR3 totals 15 residues. The trim removed 0 bases at V and 5 bases at J, leaving 4 bases unmatched. CDR3 bases: TGTGCCAGCAGCTTAGACGGACTAGCGTTCGAGACCCAGTACTTC. Protein sequence: CASSLDGLAFETQYF.

This chain joins TRBV12-3 or TRBV12-4 and TRBJ2-2; no clear D. The CDR3 has 11 amino acids. Deletions cut 7 bases from V and 6 bases from J, with 6 bases between. The CDR3 DNA reads as TGTGCCAGCACCGTATCCGGGGAGCTGTTTTTT. Its protein is CASTVSGELFF.

The rearrangement joins TRBV18 to TRBJ1-1, with 7 bases matching TRBD1. Germline CDR1 reads KGHSH; CDR2 reads LQKENI. The CDR3 consists of 16 residues. The trim removed 3 bases at V and 3 bases at J, leaving 10 bases unmatched. This chain's CDR3 is CASSPFTGVPDTEAFF. The CDR3 DNA reads TGTGCCAGCTCACCCTTCACAGGGGTCCCTGACACTGAAGCTTTCTTT.

The chain couples TRBV5-1 to TRBJ2-4; no clear D gene. Deletions cut 6 bases from V and 0 bases from J, with 10 bases between. This CDR3 is 14 amino acids long. The V gene's germline CDR1 is SGHRS and CDR2 YFSETQ. CDR3 sequence reads: CASKSTLAKNIQYF. DNA for the CDR3: TGCGCCAGCAAAAGCACTCTAGCCAAAAACATTCAGTACTTC.

The J gene is TRBJ2-1, the V gene TRBV9; tentative D call: TRBD2 (5 bases). The CDR3 loop spans 15 amino acids. Germline CDR1 is SGDLS and CDR2 is YYNGEE. The V and J ends lost 0 bases and 7 bases respectively, with 14 bases between them. The CDR3 loop reads CASSVGGIPGNEQFF. The DNA of the CDR3 is TGTGCCAGCAGCGTAGGAGGGATCCCGGGTAATGAGCAGTTCTTC. Combining the CDR3 with reference TRBV9 and TRBJ2-1 gives the whole variable domain DSGVTQTPKHLITATGQRVTLRCSPRSGDLSVYWYQQSLDQGLQFLIQYYNGEERAKGNILERFSAQQFPDLHSELNLSSLELGDSALYFCASSVGGIPGNEQFFGPGTRLTVL.

This clone has more than one count but fewer than ten. J is TRBJ2-7 and V is TRBV7-8, with 8 nucleotides matching TRBD1. This CDR3 spans 14 amino acids. The junction had 6 bases not matched to a gene; V was cut back by 6 bases and J by 2 bases. CDR1 is SGHVS and CDR2 is FQNEAQ in the germline V gene. The DNA of the CDR3 is TGTGCCAGCAGTTTCGGGACAGGTACCTACGAGCAGTACTTC. Protein: CASSFGTGTYEQYF.

V and J are TRBV6-1 and TRBJ2-7; D perhaps matches TRBD2 (5 bases). V was shortened by 0 bases and J by 1 base, with 7 bases between the two germline ends. CDR3 length equals 14 residues. Germline V lookup: CDR1 MNHNS, CDR2 SASEGT. The CDR3 DNA follows: TGTGCCAGCAGTGAAGCGGGAGAATCCTACGAGCAGTACTTC. It encodes CASSEAGESYEQYF.

The V call is TRBV6-5, the J call TRBJ1-2; 10 nucleotides match TRBD1. Germline V gene data show CDR1 as MNHEY and CDR2 as SVGAGI. The CDR3 contains 15 residues. J gave up 4 bases and V 6 bases, and 8 bases lay outside the gene matches. CDR3 protein: CASRKGQGNTYGYTF. CDR3 nucleotide sequence: TGTGCCAGCAGAAAGGGACAGGGGAATACCTATGGCTACACCTTC.

V and J are TRBV19 and TRBJ1-2; D perhaps matches TRBD1 (5 bases). The germline CDR1 and CDR2 sequences are LNHDA and SQIVND (reference sequence). V was pared by 6 bases and J by 4 bases, with 9 bases between. CDR3 size: 12 residues. CDR3 DNA: TGTGCCAGTAGCCCCGGGGGCTATGGCTACACCTTC. Encoded protein: CASSPGGYGYTF.

The chain links TRBV11-2 to TRBJ2-3, with 8 bases identical to TRBD1. Germline CDR1 is SGHAT and CDR2 is FQNNGV. V lost 1 base and J lost 4; bases outside the gene matches: 7. This CDR3 is built from 16 residues. Written as DNA, the CDR3 is TGTGCCAGCAGCTTAGTAGCAGGGGGCGCCCCAGATACGCAGTATTTT. The encoded protein is CASSLVAGGAPDTQYF.

This clone was seen just once. This chain links TRBV20-1 with TRBJ2-1, with a tentative D call TRBD2 (7 bases). Germline V gene data show CDR1 as DFQATT and CDR2 as SNEGSKA (reference sequence). The CDR3 length is 18 residues. With 3 bases removed from V and 3 bases from J, the gap between germline ends came to 24 bases. CDR3: CSASRGGGLAVDYNEQFF. In DNA form, the CDR3 reads TGCAGTGCTAGTAGGGGAGGGGGTTTAGCGGTCGACTACAATGAGCAGTTCTTC.

This clone was counted only a few times. The genes are TRBV5-1 and TRBJ1-6; unclear D gene. Trimming took 4 bases from V and 7 from J, leaving 9 bases between them. This CDR3 is built from 13 residues. Germline V lookup: CDR1 SGHRS, CDR2 YFSETQ. The CDR3 loop reads CASSQLSNSPLHF. CDR3 bases: TGCGCCAGCAGCCAACTCTCGAATTCACCCCTCCACTTT.

The chain links TRBV18 to TRBJ1-6, with 8 positions matching TRBD1. The CDR3 sequence is 15 residues long. Losses at the gene ends were 2 bases for V and 7 bases for J; bases not matched to a gene: 4. Germline CDR1 and CDR2: KGHSH and LQKENI. The CDR3 region has the DNA TGTGCCAGCTCACCAGGACAGGGTCGGAATTCACCCCTCCACTTT. Its protein product is CASSPGQGRNSPLHF. The whole variable domain, remainder taken from reference TRBV18 and TRBJ1-6, is NAGVMQNPRHLVRRRGQEARLRCSPMKGHSHVYWYRQLPEEGLKFMVYLQKENIIDESGMPKERFSAEFPKEGPSILRIQQVVRGDSAAYFCASSPGQGRNSPLHFGNGTRLTVT.

The rearrangement joins TRBV5-1 to TRBJ1-2; D is perhaps TRBD1 (6 bases). Germline V gene lookup returns CDR1 SGHRS and CDR2 YFSETQ. Trimming cost V 0 bases and J 6 bases, with 9 bases left between them. CDR3 length: 13 residues. CDR3 coding DNA: TGCGCCAGCAGCTTGGAAACAGGGAATGGCTACACCTTC. Translation gives CASSLETGNGYTF. Full variable domain (remainder filled in from reference TRBV5-1 and TRBJ1-2): KAGVTQTPRYLIKTRGQQVTLSCSPISGHRSVSWYQQTPGQGLQFLFEYFSETQRNKGNFPGRFSGRQFSNSRSEMNVSTLELGDSALYLCASSLETGNGYTFGSGTRLTVV.

The chain is built from TRBV2 and TRBJ1-2; 7 nucleotides line up with TRBD1. J lost 8 bases, V lost 4 bases, and 7 bases had no gene match. The CDR3 length is 13 residues. CDR1 is SNHLY, CDR2 FYNNEI, per germline. The CDR3 bases are TGTGCCAGCAGTGCGTACAGGGGCTTGGGCTACACCTTC. Translation: CASSAYRGLGYTF.

This chain uses TRBV27 with TRBJ2-7; unclear D gene. This CDR3 has 14 residues. V gave up 5 bases and J gave up 3 bases, with 14 bases separating them. In germline, CDR1 is MNHEY, CDR2 SMNVEV (reference sequence). The CDR3 coding sequence is TGTGCCAGCAGTCCCCTTACGGCGGTCTACGAGCAGTACTTC. Its translation: CASSPLTAVYEQYF.

J is TRBJ1-1 and V is TRBV2, with TRBD1 matching 7 bases. Germline V gives CDR1 SNHLY, CDR2 FYNNEI. The ends lost 7 bases at V and 4 bases at J; junction bases unmatched: 9. The CDR3 covers 14 residues. The CDR3 coding sequence is TGTGCCAGCACCCAGGGGGACCTGAGCACTGAAGCTTTCTTT. Translated: CASTQGDLSTEAFF.